Reported below is one TCR beta chain. No antigen is known for it. The study made its TRB cDNA libraries by 5' RACE, adding UMI labels. Reanalyzing the 5' RACE reads, TCRdb keeps one entry per CDR3 protein, without DNA. In total, the table holds 100,000 to 150,000 distinct CDR3 sequences. The CDR3 runs 14 residues. CDR1 is SQVTM and CDR2 is ANQGSEA in the germline V gene. The record originates from a study of CXCR3-negative and CXCR3-positive naive CD8 T cells. Study observations and caveats: The TRB CDR3s that CXCR3-positive naive cells carried were more hydrophobic than those of CXCR3-negative naive cells. CD5 surface expression was similar among naive subsets, and TCR strength was estimated by inference from TRB CDR3 properties.

The clonotype was recovered from a human donor in good health. Some clones in this sample may be carry-over from other donors' samples. Sequenced material: naive CXCR3+ CD8+ T cells from blood. Subset noted: CD45RO-CCR7+CD27+CD95- naive CD8+ T cells expressing CXCR3 (TNR3+). V is TRBV29-1 and J is TRBJ1-1; with no DNA, the TCRdb D assignment of TRBD1 cannot be verified. The CDR3 here is CSVGLSGVGTEAFF. The full variable domain, its missing parts supplied by reference TRBV29-1 and TRBJ1-1, is SAVISQKPSRDICQRGTSLTIQCQVDSQVTMMFWYRQQPGQSLTLIATANQGSEATYESGFVIDKFPISRPNLTFSTLTVSNMSPEDSSIYLCSVGLSGVGTEAFFGQGTRLTVV.